This is a list of T cell receptor beta chains from one sample in a study of blood T cell repertoires in COVID-19. Clones were sequenced by immunoSEQ multiplex PCR, and TCRdb holds only the in-frame ones, with some missing. The sample lists approximately 70,000 clones; approximately 91% were seen once. Sample: peripheral blood. The receptors shown here come from a human donor with active COVID-19. The donor label of this sample is uncertain. CDR3s include the opening cysteine and the closing phenylalanine or tryptophan. Each record gives: D gene, J gene, clone size, V gene, CDR3 DNA, CDR3 protein. D genes are given only for firm matches. Rows give clone size only sometimes, using once, few, many, or a class for an expanded clone.

NA	TRBJ1-5	NA	TRBV7-9	TGTGCCAGCAGCTTAGATGGGGGGGCCTATCAGCCCCAGCATTTT	CASSLDGGAYQPQHF
NA	TRBJ2-1	NA	TRBV6-1	TGTGCCAGCAGTGAAGAGTGGAGCTCCTACAATGAGCAGTTCTTC	CASSEEWSSYNEQFF
NA	TRBJ1-4	NA	TRBV19	TGTGCCAGTAGTACCGACAATAGTGGTGAAAAACTGTTTTTT	CASSTDNSGEKLFF
NA	TRBJ2-1	NA	TRBV5-6	TGTGCCAGCAGCTTGGCCGGGACTGGGTACAATGAGCAGTTCTTC	CASSLAGTGYNEQFF
NA	TRBJ1-1	NA	TRBV9	TGTGCCAGCACCTCAGATGACACTGAAGCTTTCTTT	CASTSDDTEAFF
NA	TRBJ1-1	few	TRBV6-5	TGTGCCAGCAGTTACTCGAGGGGGAAGACTGAAGCTTTCTTT	CASSYSRGKTEAFF
NA	TRBJ2-2	NA	TRBV28	TGTGCCAGCAGTTTATTCGCGCTCGGTGGCGGGGAGCTGTTTTTT	CASSLFALGGGELFF
TRBD1	TRBJ1-6	NA	TRBV2	TGTGCCAGCGGGACAGGGGGTTCACCCCTCCACTTT	CASGTGGSPLHF
TRBD2	TRBJ2-3	NA	TRBV11-3	TGTGCCAGCAGCTCATCTACTAGCGGAGCAGATACGCAGTATTTT	CASSSSTSGADTQYF
TRBD2	TRBJ2-3	NA	TRBV19	TGTGCCAGTAGTATCATCTTAGCGGGAGGCCCCACAGATACGCAGTATTTT	CASSIILAGGPTDTQYF
NA	TRBJ2-1	NA	TRBV23-1	TGCGCCAGCAGTCAATCATCGAGGAATGAGCAGTTCTTC	CASSQSSRNEQFF
TRBD1	TRBJ2-7	NA	TRBV27	TGTGCCAGCAGTTCCGGACAGGGCCCCTCCTACGAGCAGTACTTC	CASSSGQGPSYEQYF
TRBD1	TRBJ1-2	NA	TRBV7-9	TGTGCCAGTGTCCCTGGGACAGCCTATGGCTACACCTTC	CASVPGTAYGYTF
TRBD1	TRBJ2-3	once	TRBV5-4	TGTGCCAGCAGCCGGGACAGGGCACCAGATACGCAGTATTTT	CASSRDRAPDTQYF
NA	TRBJ2-7	NA	TRBV15	TGTGCCACCAGCAGAGATAAAAGCAGGGCGGCCTACGAGCAGTACTTC	CATSRDKSRAAYEQYF
NA	TRBJ1-5	NA	TRBV28	TGTACTTTGGGCAGTACCAATCAGCCCCAGCATTTT	CTLGSTNQPQHF
TRBD2	TRBJ2-3	NA	TRBV28	TGTGCCAGCAGGAGCGGGGGACTAGAAGGGGATACGCAGTATTTT	CASRSGGLEGDTQYF
TRBD2	TRBJ2-1	NA	TRBV15	TGTGCCACCAGCAGAGTCAAACTGCTAGCGGGAGCCTACAATGAGCAGTTCTTC	CATSRVKLLAGAYNEQFF
NA	TRBJ2-2	NA	TRBV7-9	TGTGCCAGCAGCCTCGACAAGATCATCACCGGGGAGCTGTTTTTT	CASSLDKIITGELFF
TRBD2	TRBJ2-7	NA	TRBV10-1	TGCGCCAGCAGTGAGTCCCGGAGACAAGCGGGAGGGCCCTACGAGCAGTACTTC	CASSESRRQAGGPYEQYF